This T cell receptor beta chain was obtained from a study of monozygotic twins with inflammatory bowel disease. The CDR3 is 15 amino acids. The germline CDR1 and CDR2 sequences are SGHRS and YFSETQ. With the 5' RACE reads reprocessed, TCRdb shows one record per CDR3 protein and no DNA. Its clone listing holds some 99,000 distinct CDR3 sequences. The chain links TRBV5-1 to TRBJ1-1. The TCR comes from a human donor with ulcerative colitis or Crohn's disease, or a healthy co-twin of an affected twin (not recorded which). The sample taken for sequencing was blood. The CDR3 loop reads CASSAGVGKNTEAFF.